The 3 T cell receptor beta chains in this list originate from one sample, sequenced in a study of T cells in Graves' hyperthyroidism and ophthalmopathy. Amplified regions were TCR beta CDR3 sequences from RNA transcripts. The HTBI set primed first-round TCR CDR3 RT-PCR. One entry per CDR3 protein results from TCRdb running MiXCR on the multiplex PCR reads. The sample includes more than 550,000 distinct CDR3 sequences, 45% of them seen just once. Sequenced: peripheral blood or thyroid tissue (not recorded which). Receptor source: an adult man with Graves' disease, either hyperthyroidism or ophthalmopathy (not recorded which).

CDR3: CASSQLTGAPGNTIYF. For the CDR3, the DNA is TGTGCCAGCAGCCAACTGACAGGGGCGCCAGGAAACACCATATATTTT. This chain uses TRBV14 with TRBJ1-3, with TRBD1 identical over 8 bases. After removal of 2 bases from V and 4 bases from J, the junction contained 7 bases not matched to a gene. Germline V gene data show CDR1 as SGHDN and CDR2 as FVKESK. The CDR3 totals 16 residues.

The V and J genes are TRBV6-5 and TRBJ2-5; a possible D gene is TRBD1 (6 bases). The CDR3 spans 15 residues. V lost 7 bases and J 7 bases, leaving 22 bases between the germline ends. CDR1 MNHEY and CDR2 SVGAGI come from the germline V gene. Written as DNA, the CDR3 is TGTGCCAGCACCGAACACAGGGTTTGGGAAGCGACCCAGTACTTC. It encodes CASTEHRVWEATQYF.

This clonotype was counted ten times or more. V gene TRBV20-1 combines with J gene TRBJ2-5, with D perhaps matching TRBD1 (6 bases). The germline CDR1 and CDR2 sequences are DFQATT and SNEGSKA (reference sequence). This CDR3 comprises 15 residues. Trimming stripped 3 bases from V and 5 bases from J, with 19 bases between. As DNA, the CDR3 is TGCAGTGCTAGCGCCACAGGGCGCGGTGTCGAGACCCAGTACTTC. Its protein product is CSASATGRGVETQYF.